This T cell receptor beta chain was sequenced for a study of Ad26.COV2.S vaccination and SARS-CoV-2 variants. Noted treatment: roughly 18 received Ad26.COV2.S at low or high dose, single or two shots; 5 received placebo; per-sample allocation not given. Collection of samples fell on day 63 after the first vaccine or placebo injection. Profiling relied on immunoSEQ multiplex PCR, and the TCRdb table lists in-frame clones only, not all of them. The repertoire consists of fewer than 500,000 clones, with about nine tenths occurring once and the leading ten covering roughly 4.3%. This TCR was sampled from a person aged 18 to 65 who received the Ad26.COV2.S COVID-19 vaccine or a placebo. The source was peripheral blood, collected in a trial of Ad26.COV2.S vaccine versus placebo.

CDR3: CASSLNLAGGPIYRSYEQYF. CDR3 sequence (DNA): TGTGCCAGCAGCCTCAATCTAGCGGGAGGTCCTATATATCGATCCTACGAGCAGTACTTC. J is TRBJ2-7 and V is TRBV5-8, with 11 bases lining up with TRBD2. The CDR3 has 20 residues. Trimming cost V 4 bases and J 1 base; bases outside gene matches: 19. Germline assignment: CDR1 SGHTS and CDR2 YDEGEE.